The entry that follows covers one T cell receptor beta chain sequence. What this receptor recognizes is not known. No much larger clone exists at a distance of one base, and base qualities are not known. The junction shows trimming of 4 bases on V and 2 bases on J, and the gene matches do not reach 7 bases of it. Taken from cysteine to phenylalanine, the CDR3 has 15 residues. CDR3 DNA is the only sequence kept; it has 45 bases, read in frame from the first base. The germline V gene sets CDR1 to SNHLY and CDR2 to FYNNEI. This sample is part of a study of control samples from healthy donors and cancer patients (TCRdb year 2020). The library was prepared using the immunoSEQ multiplex PCR assay. Here the immuneACCESS table is served through TCRdb, limited to in-frame sequences with V and J called. Missing clones are a known gap in these copies; in checked studies unresolved V genes cover under half, and the rest lacks a known reason. The sample records over 150,000 clones, just under 95% of which are singletons. The ten largest account for approximately 6% of the sample.

The source of this sequence is a middle-aged man in good health. The chain is made from TRBV2 and TRBJ2-7, with TRBD2 matching 8 junction bases. The sample was blood. The DNA sequence is TGTGCCAGCAGTGGGGGGCGCGGGGGGCCCTACGAGCAGTACTTC. Its translation is CASSGGRGGPYEQYF.